Following are 8 T cell receptor beta chains from one sample sequenced in a study of shared clonotypes between healthy human individuals. Assay used: immunoSEQ multiplex PCR; TCRdb lists only in-frame clones, some missing. The sample yields some 320,000 clones, around 90% seen once. The specimen was memory CD8+ T cells sorted from blood. Subset: CD45RO+ cells pooled with CCR7-negative TemRA cells. The receptor set was obtained from a man in his late teens or twenties in good health.

This clone was seen once. The chain employs TRBV10-3 and TRBJ2-7; D is ambiguous. Germline CDR1 is ENHRY and CDR2 is SYGVKD. This CDR3 has 12 amino acids. Trimming shortened V by 1 base and J by 5 bases, and 6 bases separated the two germline ends. Here the CDR3 reads CAISELGNEQYF. In DNA form, the CDR3 reads TGTGCCATCAGTGAGTTGGGAAACGAGCAGTACTTC.

The V and J genes are TRBV30 and TRBJ1-1, with D perhaps TRBD1 (6 bases). Germline CDR1 is GTSNPN and CDR2 is SVGIG (reference sequence). V was clipped by 1 base and J by 1 base, with 10 bases between them. CDR3 length: 14 amino acids. The CDR3: CAWSAQGENTEAFF. CDR3 nucleotide sequence: TGTGCCTGGAGTGCACAGGGCGAGAACACTGAAGCTTTCTTT. Together with reference TRBV30 and TRBJ1-1, the CDR3 gives the full variable domain: SQTIHQWPATLVQPVGSPLSLECTVEGTSNPNLYWYRQAAGRGLQLLFYSVGIGQISSEVPQNLSASRPQDRQFILSSKKLLLSDSGFYLCAWSAQGENTEAFFGQGTRLTVV.

The chain couples TRBV4-1 to TRBJ2-1; no clear D gene. The CDR3 is 16 amino acids. V lost 3 bases and J 0 bases, leaving 12 bases between the germline ends. In germline, CDR1 is MGHRA, CDR2 YSYEKL. In nucleotides, the CDR3 is TGCGCCAGCAGCCACGCCTACTTGACCTCCTACAATGAGCAGTTCTTC. Translation: CASSHAYLTSYNEQFF.

V gene TRBV2 combines with J gene TRBJ2-1; D may be TRBD1 (5 bases). Germline CDR1 is SNHLY and CDR2 is FYNNEI. V was trimmed by 10 bases and J by 1 base, leaving 17 bases between them. The CDR3 runs 15 residues. CDR3 DNA sequence: TGTGCCACCCGGCAGGGAACCAATTCCTACAATGAGCAGTTCTTC. Its translation: CATRQGTNSYNEQFF.

This chain links TRBV10-3 with TRBJ2-7, with TRBD1 matching 11 bases. The CDR3 runs to 15 residues. The germline gives CDR1 ENHRY, CDR2 SYGVKD. J lost 0 bases, V lost 6 bases, and 4 bases had no gene match. In DNA form, the CDR3 reads TGTGCCATCAGCATCGGGACAGGGGGCTCCTACGAGCAGTACTTC. Protein: CAISIGTGGSYEQYF.

This clone was detected once. The V and J genes are TRBV6-5 and TRBJ1-1; possible D gene TRBD1, 5 bases. Germline-derived CDR1 and CDR2 are MNHEY and SVGAGI. CDR3 length: 13 amino acids. V was pared by 7 bases and J by 3 bases, with 12 bases between. This CDR3 reads CASTSLGDTEAFF. The CDR3 nucleotides read TGTGCCAGCACCTCCTTGGGGGACACTGAAGCTTTCTTT.

V gene TRBV20-1 combines with J gene TRBJ2-7; D uncertain. This CDR3 comprises 11 residues. V was shortened by 0 bases and J by 6 bases, with 6 bases between the two germline ends. The germline V gene encodes CDR1 DFQATT and CDR2 SNEGSKA (reference sequence). CDR3: CSARDAGEQYF. CDR3 bases: TGCAGTGCTAGAGACGCTGGCGAGCAGTACTTC.

The rearrangement uses TRBV5-1 and TRBJ2-1; 9 bases agree with TRBD2. The CDR3 is 15 amino acids. Looked up from germline, CDR1 is SGHRS and CDR2 is YFSETQ. V lost 2 bases, J lost 5 bases, and 5 bases stayed unmatched. The CDR3 sequence is CASSFSGRDDNEQFF. In DNA form, the CDR3 reads TGCGCCAGCAGCTTTAGCGGGAGAGACGACAATGAGCAGTTCTTC.